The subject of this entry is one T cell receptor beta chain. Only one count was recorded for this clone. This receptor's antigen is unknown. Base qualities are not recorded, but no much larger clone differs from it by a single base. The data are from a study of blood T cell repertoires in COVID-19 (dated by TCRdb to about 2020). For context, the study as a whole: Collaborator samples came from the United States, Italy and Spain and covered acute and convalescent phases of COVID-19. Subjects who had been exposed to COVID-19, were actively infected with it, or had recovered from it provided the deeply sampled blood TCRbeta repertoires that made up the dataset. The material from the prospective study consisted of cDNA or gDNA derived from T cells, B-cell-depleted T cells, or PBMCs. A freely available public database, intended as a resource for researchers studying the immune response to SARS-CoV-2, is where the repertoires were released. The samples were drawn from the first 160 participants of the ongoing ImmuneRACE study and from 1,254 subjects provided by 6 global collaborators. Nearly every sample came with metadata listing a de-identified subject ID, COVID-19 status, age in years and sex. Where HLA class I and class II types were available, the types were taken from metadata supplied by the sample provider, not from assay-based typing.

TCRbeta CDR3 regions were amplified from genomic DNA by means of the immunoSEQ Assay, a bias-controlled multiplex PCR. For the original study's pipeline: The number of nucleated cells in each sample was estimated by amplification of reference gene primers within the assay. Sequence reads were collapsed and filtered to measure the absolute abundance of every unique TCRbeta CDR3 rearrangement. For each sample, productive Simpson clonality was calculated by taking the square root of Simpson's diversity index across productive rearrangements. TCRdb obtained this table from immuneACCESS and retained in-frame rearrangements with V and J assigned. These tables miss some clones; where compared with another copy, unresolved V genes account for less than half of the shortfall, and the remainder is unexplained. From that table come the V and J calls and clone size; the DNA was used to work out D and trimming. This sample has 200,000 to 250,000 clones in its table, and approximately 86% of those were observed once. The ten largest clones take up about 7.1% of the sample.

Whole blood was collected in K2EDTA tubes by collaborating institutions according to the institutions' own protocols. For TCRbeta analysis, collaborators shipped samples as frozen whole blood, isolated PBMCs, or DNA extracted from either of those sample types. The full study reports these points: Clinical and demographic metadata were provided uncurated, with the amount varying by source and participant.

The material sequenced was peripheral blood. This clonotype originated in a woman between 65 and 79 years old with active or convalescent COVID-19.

The DNA sequence follows: TGCGCCAGCAGCTTGGCAGGGGTCGGAAACACCATATATTTT. Translated, this is CASSLAGVGNTIYF. Rearrangement joined TRBV5-1 to TRBJ1-3; TRBD1 is a possible D gene, resting on 6 matching bases. Deletion took 0 bases off V and 4 bases off J, with a span of 8 bases between the germline ends. CDR1 and CDR2 were assigned from the germline V gene as SGHRS and YFSETQ. From cysteine to phenylalanine, the CDR3 is 14 amino acids long. Only the CDR3 portion is preserved as DNA: 42 bases, with reading frame beginning at the first base.